This note documents a single T cell receptor beta chain sequence. V was cut by 2 bases and J by 7 bases, with 9 bases left in between. Germline lookup yields CDR1 SGHTA and CDR2 FQGNSA. The CDR3 covers 14 residues. These data belong to a study of blood T cell repertoires in COVID-19. TCRdb's table, derived via immunoSEQ multiplex PCR, lists solely in-frame clones and lacks some. This table has some 250,000 clones, approximately 90% appearing once. This chain uses TRBV7-2 with TRBJ1-6; tentatively, D is TRBD1 (5 bases). Source material: PBMCs or T cells enriched from blood (not recorded which). The TCR sequence derives from a human donor in a cohort exposed to, infected with or recovered from COVID-19 (not recorded which). The donor label of this sample is uncertain. CDR3 sequence reads: CASSLRTPNSPLHF. CDR3 DNA: TGTGCCAGCAGCTTAAGGACACCAAATTCACCCCTCCACTTT. The full variable domain, in which reference TRBV7-2 and TRBJ1-6 provide the parts outside the CDR3, is GAGVSQSPSNKVTEKGKDVELRCDPISGHTALYWYRQSLGQGLEFLIYFQGNSAPDKSGLPSDRFSAERTGGSVSTLTIQRTQQEDSAVYLCASSLRTPNSPLHFGNGTRLTVT.